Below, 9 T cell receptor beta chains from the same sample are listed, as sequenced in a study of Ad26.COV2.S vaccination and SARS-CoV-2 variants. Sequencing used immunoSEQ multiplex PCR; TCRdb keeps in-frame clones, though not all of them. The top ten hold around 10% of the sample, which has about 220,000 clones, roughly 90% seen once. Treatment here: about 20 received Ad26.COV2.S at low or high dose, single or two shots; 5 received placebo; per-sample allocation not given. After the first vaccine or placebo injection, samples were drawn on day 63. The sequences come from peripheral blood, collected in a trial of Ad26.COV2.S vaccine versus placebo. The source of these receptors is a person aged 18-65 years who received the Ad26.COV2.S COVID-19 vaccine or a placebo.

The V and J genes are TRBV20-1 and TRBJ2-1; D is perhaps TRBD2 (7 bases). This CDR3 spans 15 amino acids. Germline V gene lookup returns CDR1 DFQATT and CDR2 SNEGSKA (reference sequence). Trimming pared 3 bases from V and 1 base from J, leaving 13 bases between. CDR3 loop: CSASRGGESYNEQFF. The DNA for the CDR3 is TGCAGTGCTAGTAGGGGGGGGGAGTCCTACAATGAGCAGTTCTTC.

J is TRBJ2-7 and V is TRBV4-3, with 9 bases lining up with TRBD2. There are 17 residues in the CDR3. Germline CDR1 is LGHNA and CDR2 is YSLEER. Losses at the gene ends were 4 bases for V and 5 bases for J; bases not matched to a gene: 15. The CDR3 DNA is TGCGCCAGCAGCCCGAACGCGCGGGGGGGGAATTCTGACGAGCAGTACTTC. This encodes CASSPNARGGNSDEQYF.

CDR3 sequence: CASSQSGPLYEQYF. The CDR3 coding sequence is TGCGCCAGCAGCCAGTCGGGGCCCCTCTACGAGCAGTACTTC. The rearrangement uses TRBV4-1 and TRBJ2-7; either TRBD1 or TRBD2 may fit D (5 bases each). The length of the CDR3 is 14 residues. V shed 3 bases and J shed 3 bases, with 12 bases lying between them. CDR1 and CDR2 from the germline V gene are MGHRA and YSYEKL.

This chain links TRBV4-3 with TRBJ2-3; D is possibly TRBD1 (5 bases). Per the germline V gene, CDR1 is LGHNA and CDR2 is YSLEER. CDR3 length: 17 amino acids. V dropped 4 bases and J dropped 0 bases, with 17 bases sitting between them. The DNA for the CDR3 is TGCGCCAGCAGCCGCCTGAAGCCAGGGTTTAGCACAGATACGCAGTATTTT. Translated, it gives CASSRLKPGFSTDTQYF.

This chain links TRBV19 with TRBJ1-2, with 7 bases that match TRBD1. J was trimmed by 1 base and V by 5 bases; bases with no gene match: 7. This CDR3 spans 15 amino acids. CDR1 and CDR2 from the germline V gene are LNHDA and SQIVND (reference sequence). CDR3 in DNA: TGTGCCAGTAGTCCCGGGACAGCCCGTAACTATGGCTACACCTTC. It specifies CASSPGTARNYGYTF.

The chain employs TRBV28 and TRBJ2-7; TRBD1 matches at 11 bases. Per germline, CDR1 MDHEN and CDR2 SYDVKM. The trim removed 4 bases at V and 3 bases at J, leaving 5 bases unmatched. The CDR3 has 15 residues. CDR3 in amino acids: CASSSPGTGGYEQYF. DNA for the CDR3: TGTGCCAGCAGTTCCCCCGGGACAGGGGGCTACGAGCAGTACTTC.

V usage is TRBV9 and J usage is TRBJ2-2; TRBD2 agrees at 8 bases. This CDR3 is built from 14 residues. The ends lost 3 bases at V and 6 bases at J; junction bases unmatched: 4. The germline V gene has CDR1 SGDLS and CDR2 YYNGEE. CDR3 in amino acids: CASSASGGAGELFF. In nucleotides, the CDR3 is TGTGCCAGCAGCGCCTCCGGGGGGGCCGGGGAGCTGTTTTTT.

The CDR3 reads CASSVGQGTEAFF. The CDR3 DNA is TGTGCCAGCAGCGTGGGACAGGGGACTGAAGCTTTCTTT. The V gene is TRBV6-4, the J gene TRBJ1-1; 10 bases line up with TRBD1. The CDR3 covers 13 residues. V lost 6 bases and J lost 5; bases outside the gene matches: 3. The germline V gene encodes CDR1 MRHNA and CDR2 SNTAGT.

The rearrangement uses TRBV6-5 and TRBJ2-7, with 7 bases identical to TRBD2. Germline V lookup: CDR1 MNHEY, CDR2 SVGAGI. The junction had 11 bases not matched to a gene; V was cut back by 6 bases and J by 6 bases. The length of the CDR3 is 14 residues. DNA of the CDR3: TGTGCCAGCAGCATTAGCGGGCCGAGGGGCGAGCAGTACTTC. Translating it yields CASSISGPRGEQYF.